This T cell receptor beta chain was recorded in a study of T cell responses to AZD1222 COVID-19 vaccine. Study outcomes and limitations: In all cases, repertoires were sampled only after the peak T cell response. Spike-wide coverage was observed for vaccine-associated CD4 TCRs, with dominant responses at 160-218 and 743-854.

A remark on this clone: The antigen is not known.

Germline CDR1 SNHLY, CDR2 FYNNEI. V was trimmed by 5 bases and J by 1 base, leaving 20 bases between them. This CDR3 is 17 amino acids long. This table comes from immunoSEQ multiplex PCR, and its TCRdb copy is limited to in-frame clones, with some not included. The table includes about 130,000 clones, about nine tenths detected once. Material: peripheral blood, obtained on day 0 of AZD1222 vaccination. The genes are TRBV2 and TRBJ1-1, with D hard to call. The TCR was taken from an adult in good health. The CDR3 DNA is TGTGCCAGCAGTACCTTGGGAGGGCTCCGACCGAACACTGAAGCTTTCTTT. This encodes CASSTLGGLRPNTEAFF.